Each of the 30 T cell receptor beta chains below was sequenced from the same sample in a study of chemoradiotherapy in HPV16-positive cancers. Sequenced by immunoSEQ multiplex PCR; TCRdb stores in-frame clones only, minus some. The table has several thousand clones, just under 75% seen once; the top ten hold over 7.5%. The sample was tumor tissue, taken from a patient who underwent chemoradiotherapy. These receptors were collected from a human donor with HPV-associated anogenital cancer.

This sequence joins TRBV19 and TRBJ2-1, with unresolved D. Trimming removed 3 bases at V and 2 bases at J, with 14 bases between. CDR1 is LNHDA, CDR2 SQIVND, per germline (reference sequence). CDR3 size: 16 residues. The CDR3 spells CASSMPLGWTYNEQFF. The DNA of the CDR3 is TGTGCCAGTAGTATGCCCCTCGGATGGACCTACAATGAGCAGTTCTTC.

The chain employs TRBV6-5 and TRBJ2-3; TRBD2 is a possible D gene (5 bases). Germline CDR1 is MNHEY and CDR2 is SVGAGI. V lost 0 bases, J lost 0 bases, and 7 bases lay in between. This CDR3 has 15 residues. For the CDR3, the DNA is TGTGCCAGCAGTTACTCGAGCGGTAGCACAGATACGCAGTATTTT. The encoded protein is CASSYSSGSTDTQYF.

V gene TRBV6-1 combines with J gene TRBJ1-2, with D possibly matching TRBD1 (6 bases). The CDR3 runs 13 residues. Trimming removed 6 bases at V and 6 bases at J, with 14 bases between. Germline CDR1 reads MNHNS; CDR2 reads SASEGT. Here the CDR3 DNA reads TGTGCCAGCAGGGTTTTCGGGGGCCATGGCTACACCTTC. Translated, it gives CASRVFGGHGYTF.

The chain links TRBV5-4 to TRBJ1-3; TRBD1 is a possible D gene (5 bases). Trimming left V 4 bases short and J 4 bases short, with 15 bases between. CDR3 length: 15 amino acids. Germline V lookup: CDR1 SGHNT, CDR2 YYREEE (reference sequence). CDR3 region: CASSADQGFGNTIYF. Here the CDR3 DNA reads TGTGCCAGCAGCGCAGACCAGGGCTTCGGAAACACCATATATTTT.

The chain is built from TRBV19 and TRBJ2-7, with 10 bases aligning to TRBD2. V shed 5 bases, J shed 5 bases, and the junction held 6 bases outside the gene matches. The length of the CDR3 is 14 residues. Germline V gene sequence: CDR1 LNHDA, CDR2 SQIVND (reference sequence). The CDR3 DNA reads as TGTGCCAGTAGTCCTACTAGCGGGGCCCACGAGCAGTACTTC. Translation: CASSPTSGAHEQYF.

This rearrangement joins TRBV7-6 to TRBJ2-1; no clear D gene. The germline V gene encodes CDR1 SGHVS and CDR2 FNYEAQ. V shed 1 base and J shed 2 bases, with 6 bases lying between them. The CDR3 length is 14 residues. CDR3 in amino acids: CASSLGSTYNEQFF. CDR3 in DNA: TGTGCCAGCAGCTTAGGGAGTACCTACAATGAGCAGTTCTTC.

This rearrangement joins TRBV9 to TRBJ1-3; weak D call: TRBD1 (6 bases). The V end was cut by 6 bases, the J end by 1 base, with 14 bases between. The germline V gene has CDR1 SGDLS and CDR2 YYNGEE. CDR3 length: 15 residues. CDR3 bases: TGTGCCAGCACCCCCAGGGGTGCTTCTGGAAACACCATATATTTT. Translating gives CASTPRGASGNTIYF.

The J gene is TRBJ2-7, the V gene TRBV5-6; the D gene is possibly TRBD1 (6 bases). Germline V gene sequence: CDR1 SGHDT, CDR2 YYEEEE. V lost 4 bases and J 6 bases, leaving 23 bases between the germline ends. This CDR3 region has 16 residues. CDR3 sequence: CASSPGEKRPLLEQYF. The CDR3 nucleotides read TGTGCCAGCAGCCCAGGGGAAAAAAGGCCGTTACTCGAGCAGTACTTC.

The V and J genes are TRBV5-1 and TRBJ2-1, with TRBD1 matching over 8 bases. The CDR3 is made up of 16 amino acids. Germline V gene sequence: CDR1 SGHRS, CDR2 YFSETQ. V lost 0 bases, J lost 7 bases, and 9 bases stayed unmatched. The CDR3 region has the DNA TGCGCCAGCAGCTTGGCCGAGACAGGGGTTAGTAATGAGCAGTTCTTC. Translated: CASSLAETGVSNEQFF.

V is TRBV5-1 and J is TRBJ2-7; 8 nucleotides match TRBD1. The trim removed 4 bases at V and 3 bases at J, leaving 9 bases unmatched. Germline lookup yields CDR1 SGHRS and CDR2 YFSETQ. The CDR3 spans 15 residues. CDR3 sequence: CASSTRQGPFYEQYF. CDR3 bases: TGCGCCAGCAGCACCCGACAGGGGCCCTTCTACGAGCAGTACTTC.

In this sample, this clone turned up a few times. This chain joins TRBV29-1 and TRBJ2-7; D perhaps matches TRBD1 (5 bases). Trimming shortened V by 2 bases and J by 6 bases, and 17 bases separated the two germline ends. This CDR3 contains 14 residues. CDR1 and CDR2 (germline): SQVTM, ANQGSEA. This CDR3 reads CSVEIGAALGEQYF. The CDR3 nucleotides read TGCAGCGTTGAAATTGGGGCAGCGTTGGGCGAGCAGTACTTC.

The chain couples TRBV4-1 to TRBJ2-1, with 14 nucleotides matching TRBD2. After removal of 3 bases from V and 0 bases from J, the junction contained 4 bases not matched to a gene. Germline CDR1 reads MGHRA; CDR2 reads YSYEKL. The CDR3 is 18 residues long. CDR3 nucleotide sequence: TGCGCCAGCAGCCACATAGGACTAGCGGGAGGCTCCTACAATGAGCAGTTCTTC. Translating gives CASSHIGLAGGSYNEQFF.

V and J are TRBV4-2 and TRBJ1-1; D not resolved. Germline values: CDR1 LGHNA, CDR2 YNFKEQ. The V and J ends lost 10 bases and 1 base respectively, with 16 bases between them. CDR3 length: 14 residues. In nucleotides, the CDR3 is TGTGCCACCAAGATCGGGAGGGAGAACACTGAAGCTTTCTTT. As protein: CATKIGRENTEAFF.

This clone has more than one count but fewer than ten. The chain links TRBV28 to TRBJ2-7; no clear D. The V end lost 5 bases, the J end lost 3 bases, and 17 bases lay between the germline ends. The CDR3 runs 15 residues. Per germline, CDR1 MDHEN and CDR2 SYDVKM. CDR3 DNA: TGTGCCAGCAGTCCAACACCAAGCTGGGGCTACGAGCAGTACTTC. It yields the protein CASSPTPSWGYEQYF.

This CDR3 reads CASSLGGHPTNEKLFF. The DNA of the CDR3 is TGTGCCAGCAGCTTGGGAGGACATCCAACTAATGAAAAACTGTTTTTT. The V and J genes are TRBV5-5 and TRBJ1-4; D may be TRBD1 (5 bases). The germline gives CDR1 SGHKS, CDR2 YYEKEE (reference sequence). The CDR3 contains 16 residues. V was cut by 0 bases and J by 0 bases, with 9 bases left in between.

This clone showed up just once. V usage is TRBV10-3 and J usage is TRBJ2-3; tentative D call: TRBD1 (5 bases). The CDR3 consists of 15 residues. Germline assignment: CDR1 ENHRY and CDR2 SYGVKD. Between the trimmed V and J ends, which lost 3 bases and 0 bases, there was a span of 10 bases. The CDR3 DNA reads as TGTGCCATCAGTGATCCGACAGTTAGCACAGATACGCAGTATTTT. Translating gives CAISDPTVSTDTQYF.

The J gene is TRBJ1-4, the V gene TRBV2; D is unresolved. V lost 4 bases and J lost 5, with 11 bases in between. This CDR3 comprises 14 residues. Germline lookup yields CDR1 SNHLY and CDR2 FYNNEI. DNA for the CDR3: TGTGCCAGCAGTGTCAGGACTCGAAATGAAAAACTGTTTTTT. This encodes CASSVRTRNEKLFF.

This clone has only a few counts. J is TRBJ1-5 and V is TRBV6-6, with a tentative D call TRBD1 (5 bases). Germline V CDR1 and CDR2: MNHNY, SVGAGI (reference sequence). The CDR3 runs to 13 residues. Trimming removed 0 bases from V and 5 bases from J, with 5 bases in between. For the CDR3, the DNA is TGTGCCAGCAGTTACTCGACAGATCAGCCCCAGCATTTT. Encoded protein: CASSYSTDQPQHF.

The gene calls are TRBV14 and TRBJ1-4; D is unresolved. CDR1 is SGHDN, CDR2 FVKESK, per germline. This CDR3 is 11 amino acids long. Trimming pared 2 bases from V and 12 bases from J, leaving 7 bases between. DNA of the CDR3: TGTGCCAGCAGCCAAATCGGGGAACTGTTTTTT. Amino acids: CASSQIGELFF. The full variable domain, with the rest looked up from reference TRBV14 and TRBJ1-4, is EAGVTQFPSHSVIEKGQTVTLRCDPISGHDNLYWYRRVMGKEIKFLLHFVKESKQDESGMPNNRFLAERTGGTYSTLKVQPAELEDSGVYFCASSQIGELFFGSGTQLSVL.

The chain links TRBV18 to TRBJ2-5, with TRBD1 matching over 11 bases. Germline lookup yields CDR1 KGHSH and CDR2 LQKENI. The CDR3 runs 15 residues. Trimming took 6 bases from V and 5 from J; bases not matched to a gene: 8. Here the CDR3 reads CASSPGTGGRETQYF. The CDR3 DNA reads as TGTGCCAGCTCTCCCGGGACAGGGGGACGGGAGACCCAGTACTTC.

This chain joins TRBV30 and TRBJ1-6; 8 bases line up with TRBD1. The CDR3 sequence is 13 residues long. The germline V gene has CDR1 GTSNPN and CDR2 SVGIG (reference sequence). Trimming took 6 bases from V and 7 from J; bases not matched to a gene: 5. The CDR3 is CACRRQGNSPLHF. The CDR3 DNA reads as TGTGCCTGCCGACGACAGGGGAATTCACCCCTCCACTTT.

This chain joins TRBV19 and TRBJ2-1, with 8 bases aligning to TRBD1. Germline assignment: CDR1 LNHDA and CDR2 SQIVND (reference sequence). The CDR3 sequence is 15 residues long. J lost 6 bases, V lost 3 bases, and 7 bases had no gene match. The CDR3 sequence is CASSIPGGAGNEQFF. The CDR3, as DNA: TGTGCCAGTAGTATTCCAGGGGGCGCCGGCAATGAGCAGTTCTTC.

This chain links TRBV25-1 with TRBJ2-1; D uncertain. This CDR3 has 14 amino acids. CDR1 is MGHDK and CDR2 is SYGVNS in the germline V gene. Trimming removed 7 bases from V and 0 bases from J, with 10 bases in between. CDR3 amino acids: CASNADFSYNEQFF. The CDR3 coding sequence is TGTGCCAGCAACGCAGACTTCTCCTACAATGAGCAGTTCTTC.

J is TRBJ1-2 and V is TRBV13, with 8 bases identical to TRBD1. J lost 3 bases, V lost 0 bases, and 0 bases had no gene match. There are 14 residues in the CDR3. CDR1 is PRHDT and CDR2 is FYEKMQ in the germline V gene (reference sequence). The CDR3 DNA reads as TGTGCCAGCAGCTTAGGGACAGGGGACTATGGCTACACCTTC. Translated, it gives CASSLGTGDYGYTF. Full variable domain (missing parts from reference TRBV13 and TRBJ1-2): AAGVIQSPRHLIKEKRETATLKCYPIPRHDTVYWYQQGPGQDPQFLISFYEKMQSDKGSIPDRFSAQQFSDYHSELNMSSLELGDSALYFCASSLGTGDYGYTFGSGTRLTVV.

V gene TRBV6-5 combines with J gene TRBJ2-2; D is ambiguous. Germline V gives CDR1 MNHEY, CDR2 SVGAGI. The CDR3 contains 14 residues. The germline V and J ends were trimmed by 6 bases and 3 bases, with 11 bases remaining between them. This CDR3 reads CASRTDGDTGELFF. The CDR3 DNA is TGTGCCAGCAGAACTGACGGAGACACCGGGGAGCTGTTTTTT.

DNA for the CDR3: TGCGCCAGCAGCCATGAGGGTGGGGACGGCTACACCTTC. This sequence encodes CASSHEGGDGYTF. The chain couples TRBV4-1 to TRBJ1-2, with a tentative D call TRBD1 (5 bases). In germline, CDR1 is MGHRA, CDR2 YSYEKL. V lost 3 bases, J lost 8 bases, and 13 bases lay in between. The CDR3 length is 13 residues.

The V call is TRBV2, the J call TRBJ1-1; D unclear. In germline, CDR1 is SNHLY, CDR2 FYNNEI. This CDR3 is built from 11 residues. The germline V and J ends were trimmed by 6 bases and 11 bases, with 13 bases remaining between them. The CDR3 coding sequence is TGTGCCAGCAGCGATCTTCGGCGGGCTTTCTTT. This translates into CASSDLRRAFF.

This sequence joins TRBV14 and TRBJ2-6; D is uncertain. The CDR3 length is 17 residues. Germline CDR1 is SGHDN and CDR2 is FVKESK. V lost 5 bases, J lost 0 bases, and 14 bases lay in between. The CDR3 region is CASSWYNGLSGANVLTF. CDR3 coding DNA: TGTGCCAGCAGCTGGTACAATGGCCTCTCTGGGGCCAACGTCCTGACTTTC.

The chain carries TRBV7-9 and TRBJ2-5, with TRBD2 identical over 8 bases. J lost 7 bases, V lost 3 bases, and 10 bases had no gene match. Germline V gene sequence: CDR1 SEHNR, CDR2 FQNEAQ (reference sequence). The length of the CDR3 is 15 residues. The CDR3 is CASSFSGAPGATQYF. The CDR3, as DNA: TGTGCCAGCAGCTTTAGCGGGGCGCCAGGAGCGACCCAGTACTTC.

The J gene is TRBJ1-3, the V gene TRBV30, with D possibly being TRBD1 (5 bases). The V end lost 0 bases, the J end lost 4 bases, and 10 bases lay between the germline ends. CDR3 length: 14 amino acids. Germline CDR1 and CDR2: GTSNPN and SVGIG (reference sequence). This CDR3 reads CAWSVGAAGNTIYF. The DNA for the CDR3 is TGTGCCTGGAGTGTAGGGGCGGCGGGAAACACCATATATTTT.